This entry describes one TCR beta chain. The antigen is unknown. Per the germline V gene, CDR1 is DFQATT and CDR2 is SNEGSKA (reference sequence). V gave up 2 bases and J gave up 0 bases, with 8 bases separating them. The CDR3 extends over 14 amino acids. Oncomine TCR Beta short-read sequencing was applied to DNA from cultured CD4+ T cells. TCRdb reprocessed the PCR reads via MiXCR and lists one record per CDR3 protein. Among 8,000 or so distinct CDR3 sequences listed, roughly 40% were seen once. This specimen belongs to a study of vaccination and CD4 T cells after COVID-19. Turning to the study itself: Cells were stimulated with overlapping spike peptides from SARS-CoV-2, HCoV-NL63, HCoV-OC43 and HCoV-229E.

Study-level results: Counts of SARS-CoV-2-reactive clonotypes had a median that went from approximately 21 to 40, a nonsignificant change.

Treatment given: roughly 10-day PBMC culture with coronavirus spike peptide pools or control peptides (ViraFEST assay). The unexposed donor's CD4+ T cells were collected before the COVID-19 pandemic (2011-2018). The sample consisted of CD4+ T cells from blood, cultured in vitro. The J gene is TRBJ2-1, the V gene TRBV20-1; D ambiguous. This receptor was taken from a human donor in good health. The CDR3 is CSARLVSSYNEQFF. Here the CDR3 DNA reads TGCAGTGCTAGACTCGTAAGCTCCTACAATGAGCAGTTCTTC.